This passage covers 9 T cell receptor beta chains from one sample sequenced in a study of CD8+ T cells in alopecia areata. Specified treatment: oral pan-JAK inhibitor, 5-10 mg twice daily. The sequencing template was cDNA reverse transcribed from extracted RNA. Method: immunoSEQ multiplex PCR; TCRdb's copy keeps in-frame clones and lacks some. There are some 80,000 clones in the sample; around 65% occur only once, and 23% lies in the top ten. This specimen consisted of CD8+ T cells sorted from blood, obtained at week 24, from a patient treated with tofacitinib. The receptors come from a human donor with alopecia areata.

This chain links TRBV9 with TRBJ2-7; D unclear. The CDR3 has 13 amino acids. V was clipped by 2 bases and J by 12 bases, with 18 bases between them. Germline CDR1 and CDR2: SGDLS and YYNGEE. In DNA form, the CDR3 reads TGTGCCAGCAGCGTCGACGCCACAATGGAACCGTACTTC. It specifies CASSVDATMEPYF.

V is TRBV11-3 and J is TRBJ2-2; D is ambiguous. Germline V lookup: CDR1 SGHNT, CDR2 YENEEA. V lost 2 bases and J 3 bases, leaving 10 bases between the germline ends. This CDR3 is built from 15 residues. The CDR3 loop reads CASSLRASDTGELFF. The CDR3 bases are TGTGCCAGCAGCTTACGAGCTTCGGACACCGGGGAGCTGTTTTTT.

V gene TRBV23-1 combines with J gene TRBJ1-5; a weak D match, TRBD1 (6 bases). TRBV23-1 is recorded as an ORF, its role being uncertain. Trimming took off 2 bases at V and 2 bases at J, with 16 bases between the two ends. CDR3 length: 17 residues. Here the CDR3 reads CASSQIRSRGGNQPQHF. The CDR3 DNA sequence: TGCGCCAGCAGTCAAATCAGGAGCAGGGGCGGCAATCAGCCCCAGCATTTT.

This clone was seen a handful of times. The gene calls are TRBV6-5 and TRBJ2-3; no definite D call. The CDR3 runs 11 residues. The V and J ends lost 6 bases and 4 bases respectively, with 5 bases between them. CDR1 is MNHEY and CDR2 is SVGAGI in the germline V gene. CDR3 residues: CASSQADTQYF. DNA for the CDR3: TGTGCCAGCAGCCAAGCAGATACGCAGTATTTT.

J is TRBJ2-1 and V is TRBV9, with TRBD1 matching over 8 bases. The CDR3 runs 16 residues. CDR1 is SGDLS, CDR2 YYNGEE, per germline. The ends lost 4 bases at V and 3 bases at J; junction bases unmatched: 9. The CDR3 nucleotides are TGTGCCAGCAGCCAAAGGACAGGGTCAGGCTACAATGAGCAGTTCTTC. It encodes CASSQRTGSGYNEQFF.

This chain links TRBV6-1 with TRBJ2-5; D is ambiguous. CDR1 is MNHNS and CDR2 is SASEGT in the germline V gene. The CDR3 has 17 residues. The ends were cut back, 3 bases at V and 2 bases at J, with 19 bases in the middle. The CDR3 protein is CASSESVWYSPQETQYF. The CDR3 coding sequence is TGTGCCAGCAGTGAGAGCGTGTGGTACAGTCCACAAGAGACCCAGTACTTC.

The rearrangement joins TRBV7-8 to TRBJ2-1; TRBD2 matches at 11 bases. V shed 5 bases, J shed 8 bases, and the junction held 8 bases outside the gene matches. The V gene's germline CDR1 is SGHVS and CDR2 FQNEAQ. The CDR3 has 15 amino acids. CDR3 coding DNA: TGTGCCAGCAGCGCACTAGCGGGAGTATCCCATGAGCAGTTCTTC. Its translation is CASSALAGVSHEQFF.

This clone was counted between two and nine times. A read error is likely, as this CDR3 ends without the conserved phenylalanine or tryptophan. It is unclear where the CDR3 begins or ends on the DNA, so no DNA is shown, and the CDR3 is as TCRdb lists it. The genes are TRBV27 and TRBJ2-7; the table assigns TRBD1, which was not confirmed against the DNA. The germline V gene encodes CDR1 MNHEY and CDR2 SMNVEV (reference sequence). The CDR3 region is 8 residues in length, termini included. The CDR3 loop is CASSSPQT.

The chain couples TRBV12-5 to TRBJ1-2; 7 bases agree with TRBD1. The V gene's germline CDR1 is LGHNT and CDR2 FRNRAP. V lost 1 base and J lost 5; bases outside the gene matches: 13. The CDR3 is made up of 17 amino acids. For the CDR3, the DNA is TGTGCTAGTGGTTTGGACCTCGGACAGGAGTCATTTTATGGCTACACCTTC. Encoded protein: CASGLDLGQESFYGYTF.